Below, 19 T cell receptor beta chains from the same sample are listed, as sequenced in a study of shared clonotypes between healthy human individuals. Sequencing used immunoSEQ multiplex PCR; TCRdb keeps in-frame clones, though not all of them. The repertoire consists of a few million clones, with just under 95% occurring once and the leading ten covering around 0.38%. Specimen: naive CD4+ T cells from PBMCs. Specified subset: CD45RA+ positively selected. All receptors derive from a man between 18 and 29 years old in good health. Some clones in this sample may be carry-over from other donors' samples.

The V gene is TRBV29-1, the J gene TRBJ1-2, with unresolved D. This CDR3 comprises 16 residues. CDR1 SQVTM and CDR2 ANQGSEA come from the germline V gene. V gave up 1 base and J gave up 4 bases, with 19 bases separating them. CDR3 DNA: TGCAGCGTTGAAGGTTGGGCGGGCCCCCTTAGCTATGGCTACACCTTC. Protein sequence: CSVEGWAGPLSYGYTF.

The chain employs TRBV19 and TRBJ2-7; the match to TRBD1 covers 7 bases. The CDR3 has 14 residues. Trimming took 3 bases from V and 6 from J; bases not matched to a gene: 8. CDR1 and CDR2 from the germline V gene are LNHDA and SQIVND (reference sequence). The CDR3 DNA is TGTGCCAGTAGTATCACGACAGGGCGCTTCGAGCAGTACTTC. The encoded protein is CASSITTGRFEQYF. Using reference TRBV19 and TRBJ2-7 for the parts outside the CDR3, the full variable domain is DGGITQSPKYLFRKEGQNVTLSCEQNLNHDAMYWYRQDPGQGLRLIYYSQIVNDFQKGDIAEGYSVSREKKESFPLTVTSAQKNPTAFYLCASSITTGRFEQYFGPGTRLTVT.

The chain carries TRBV15 and TRBJ2-5; D remains unclear. Germline CDR1 reads LNHNV; CDR2 reads YYDKDF (reference sequence). V lost 5 bases and J lost 8, with 12 bases in between. The CDR3 loop spans 12 amino acids. In DNA, the CDR3 is TGTGCCACCAGCGGGCCTGAAGGTACCCAGTACTTC. Translating gives CATSGPEGTQYF.

The V and J genes are TRBV6-5 and TRBJ2-1; D remains unclear. The V gene lost 2 bases and the J gene lost 8 bases, with 10 bases spanning the gap. There are 13 residues in the CDR3. Germline V gene data show CDR1 as MNHEY and CDR2 as SVGAGI. The CDR3 DNA reads as TGTGCCAGCAGTTACAGGGCAAGGTATGAGCAGTTCTTC. Translated: CASSYRARYEQFF.

With respect to this clone: The identical CDR3 is also encoded by other nucleotide sequences in the sample. This chain uses TRBV5-1 with TRBJ1-3, with 7 bases identical to TRBD1. V dropped 3 bases and J dropped 3; count of bases not matched to a gene: 3. In germline, CDR1 is SGHRS, CDR2 YFSETQ. CDR3 length: 14 residues. CDR3 nucleotides: TGCGCCAGCAGCTCGACAGGGAGTGGAAACACCATATATTTT. Amino acids: CASSSTGSGNTIYF.

Details on this clone: In the same sample, other DNA sequences code for this CDR3. The chain carries TRBV5-1 and TRBJ2-3; perhaps TRBD1 as D (6 bases). The CDR3 consists of 15 residues. Trimming took 4 bases from V and 0 from J, leaving 12 bases between them. Per the germline V gene, CDR1 is SGHRS and CDR2 is YFSETQ. Here the CDR3 reads CASSPGQLSTDTQYF. The CDR3 DNA follows: TGCGCCAGCAGCCCCGGACAGCTTAGCACAGATACGCAGTATTTT.

The chain uses TRBV5-1 and TRBJ2-3, with no clear D. V lost 1 base and J lost 0, with 12 bases in between. The CDR3 is made up of 16 amino acids. The germline gives CDR1 SGHRS, CDR2 YFSETQ. The DNA of the CDR3 is TGCGCCAGCAGCTTGTTAGGGTTTGGTAGCACAGATACGCAGTATTTT. This codes for CASSLLGFGSTDTQYF.

Points on this clone: Other DNA sequences in this specimen translate into the identical CDR3. The chain carries TRBV18 and TRBJ2-1, with D hard to call. V was cut by 3 bases and J by 3 bases, with 9 bases left in between. Per germline, CDR1 KGHSH and CDR2 LQKENI. The CDR3 extends over 14 amino acids. The CDR3 loop reads CASSPLSGYNEQFF. CDR3 coding DNA: TGTGCCAGCTCACCCCTATCCGGCTACAATGAGCAGTTCTTC.

This clone was seen a single time. The chain joins TRBV6-1 to TRBJ1-4, with 7 bases matching TRBD1. Germline lookup yields CDR1 MNHNS and CDR2 SASEGT. The CDR3 consists of 15 residues. Losses at the gene ends were 3 bases for V and 3 bases for J; bases not matched to a gene: 4. In DNA, the CDR3 is TGTGCCAGCAGTGAGGGACAGATCCCTAATGAAAAACTGTTTTTT. Residues: CASSEGQIPNEKLFF.

The V and J genes are TRBV29-1 and TRBJ2-7; the match to TRBD1 covers 9 bases. From germline, CDR1 is SQVTM and CDR2 ANQGSEA. The length of the CDR3 is 13 residues. The junction had 5 bases not matched to a gene; V was cut back by 7 bases and J by 1 base. The CDR3 coding sequence is TGCAGCGCCCGGGACAGGGCTTCCTACGAGCAGTACTTC. Translation gives CSARDRASYEQYF.

The V call is TRBV21-1, the J call TRBJ2-7; TRBD1 reflects the table's D call only, with no check against the DNA. TRBV21-1 is assigned pseudogene status. The CDR3 extends over 14 amino acids. CDR3 sequence (DNA): TGTGCCAGCATTGACCGGGACAGGCCCCACGAGCAGTACTTC. The encoded protein is CASIDRDRPHEQYF.

This chain uses TRBV30 with TRBJ2-1; 12 nucleotides align to TRBD2. Per the germline V gene, CDR1 is GTSNPN and CDR2 is SVGIG (reference sequence). The CDR3 totals 18 residues. With 0 bases clipped from V and 3 bases from J, the junction kept 9 bases outside the gene matches. The CDR3 here is CAWSVRTSGTHYYNEQFF. The DNA of the CDR3 is TGTGCCTGGAGTGTAAGGACTAGCGGGACCCATTACTACAATGAGCAGTTCTTC. Filled out from reference TRBV30 and TRBJ2-1, the complete variable domain reads SQTIHQWPATLVQPVGSPLSLECTVEGTSNPNLYWYRQAAGRGLQLLFYSVGIGQISSEVPQNLSASRPQDRQFILSSKKLLLSDSGFYLCAWSVRTSGTHYYNEQFFGPGTRLTVL.

The chain joins TRBV6-6 to TRBJ2-7, with 8 bases matching TRBD1. The CDR3 length is 14 residues. Losses at the gene ends were 0 bases for V and 5 bases for J; bases not matched to a gene: 3. The germline gives CDR1 MNHNY, CDR2 SVGAGI (reference sequence). This CDR3 reads CASSYSGQVNEQYF. As DNA, the CDR3 is TGTGCCAGCAGTTACTCGGGACAGGTTAACGAGCAGTACTTC.

The chain recombines TRBV6-6 with TRBJ1-3, with D tentatively TRBD1 (5 bases). The CDR3 loop spans 16 amino acids. In germline, CDR1 is MNHNY, CDR2 SVGAGI (reference sequence). Trimming pared 4 bases from V and 3 bases from J, leaving 16 bases between. This CDR3 reads CASSWRPGAYGNTIYF. CDR3 sequence (DNA): TGTGCCAGCAGTTGGCGCCCCGGGGCTTATGGAAACACCATATATTTT.

The chain couples TRBV28 to TRBJ2-7, with no clear D. Germline CDR1 is MDHEN and CDR2 is SYDVKM. The CDR3 is 15 residues long. The V end lost 7 bases, the J end lost 0 bases, and 16 bases lay between the germline ends. The CDR3 is CASTATFPNSYEQYF. DNA of the CDR3: TGTGCCAGCACCGCGACATTCCCCAACTCCTACGAGCAGTACTTC.

The chain has TRBV28 and TRBJ2-7; D is possibly TRBD1 (6 bases). Trimming removed 5 bases from V and 0 bases from J, with 14 bases in between. This CDR3 has 15 amino acids. The V gene's germline CDR1 is MDHEN and CDR2 SYDVKM. The CDR3 DNA reads as TGTGCCAGCAGTCTGGGCAGGGGTTACTCCTACGAGCAGTACTTC. This codes for CASSLGRGYSYEQYF.

The chain carries TRBV18 and TRBJ2-2, with a tentative D call TRBD1 (8 bases). CDR3 length: 16 residues. Trimming removed 3 bases from V and 5 bases from J, with 16 bases in between. In germline, CDR1 is KGHSH, CDR2 LQKENI. The CDR3 sequence: CASSPRGQGGTGELFF. CDR3 coding DNA: TGTGCCAGCTCACCGCGAGGACAGGGAGGGACCGGGGAGCTGTTTTTT.

The V call is TRBV7-9, the J call TRBJ2-5; D is ambiguous. Trimming shortened V by 5 bases and J by 6 bases, and 19 bases separated the two germline ends. This CDR3 has 15 amino acids. Germline CDR1 is SEHNR and CDR2 is FQNEAQ (reference sequence). The CDR3 region is CASSPGFKQWQTQYF. The CDR3 DNA reads as TGTGCCAGCAGCCCCGGTTTCAAGCAATGGCAGACCCAGTACTTC.

The chain has TRBV27 and TRBJ1-6; tentatively, D is TRBD1 (6 bases). V shed 3 bases and J shed 9 bases, with 9 bases lying between them. Germline values: CDR1 MNHEY, CDR2 SMNVEV (reference sequence). The CDR3 runs 13 residues. This CDR3 reads CASSFVRGSPLHF. CDR3 bases: TGTGCCAGCAGTTTTGTCAGGGGTTCACCCCTCCACTTT.